The 7 T cell receptor beta chains below were found in one sample sequenced in a study of blood T cells in healthy people across ages. A J-beta primer mix and a sample-barcoded 5' primer were used in a second PCR of roughly 7 to 12 cycles. TCRdb independently ran MiXCR on the 5' RACE reads; one entry per CDR3 protein. Of 650,000 to 950,000 distinct CDR3 sequences in the sample, 40% to 50% were seen once. The source material was blood. The receptors derive from a man between 60 and 75 years old in good health.

This clonotype was seen more than once but under ten times. The J gene is TRBJ2-5, the V gene TRBV6-2 or TRBV6-3, with 10 bases identical to TRBD2. CDR1 is MNHEY, CDR2 SVGEGT, per germline. The V segment lost 7 bases and the J segment 11 bases; nucleotides outside the gene matches: 16. This CDR3 contains 15 residues. The CDR3 loop reads CASNERGGYYNEQYF. For the CDR3, the DNA is TGTGCCAGCAACGAGCGGGGGGGATACTACAATGAGCAGTACTTC.

This clonotype was counted a few times. V gene TRBV29-1 combines with J gene TRBJ2-7; a possible D gene is TRBD1 (5 bases). Germline lookup yields CDR1 SQVTM and CDR2 ANQGSEA. Trimming removed 8 bases at V and 0 bases at J, with 14 bases between. The CDR3 has 13 residues. CDR3 sequence: CSIRVENSYEQYF. CDR3 bases: TGCAGCATCAGGGTTGAGAACTCCTACGAGCAGTACTTC.

The CDR3 coding sequence is TGTGCCAGCAGCTCAACCGGACTTAGACAAGAGACCCAGTACTTC. Its translation: CASSSTGLRQETQYF. J is TRBJ2-5 and V is TRBV11-2, with D perhaps matching TRBD2 (5 bases). CDR1 SGHAT and CDR2 FQNNGV come from the germline V gene. The CDR3 is 15 amino acids. V was clipped by 4 bases and J by 2 bases, with 14 bases between them.

J is TRBJ2-3 and V is TRBV5-6, with D unclear. CDR3 length: 14 amino acids. V was clipped by 3 bases and J by 0 bases, with 8 bases between them. Germline values: CDR1 SGHDT, CDR2 YYEEEE. The CDR3: CASSYTASTDTQYF. In DNA, the CDR3 is TGTGCCAGCAGCTACACAGCTAGCACAGATACGCAGTATTTT.

A single count supports this clonotype. The chain couples TRBV28 to TRBJ2-4; no definite D call. The germline V and J ends were trimmed by 7 bases and 0 bases, with 7 bases remaining between them. Per germline, CDR1 MDHEN and CDR2 SYDVKM. The CDR3 length is 13 residues. The CDR3, as DNA: TGTGCCAGCACTGCTGGAGCCAAAAACATTCAGTACTTC. Encoded protein: CASTAGAKNIQYF.

This clonotype appeared once. The rearrangement links TRBV7-2 to TRBJ2-3; 10 nucleotides line up with TRBD2. The better agreement between TRBJ2-1 and the DNA end casts doubt on the J call. Germline V CDR1 and CDR2: SGHTA, FQGNSA. The CDR3 extends over 15 amino acids. In DNA form, the CDR3 reads TGTGCCAGCAGCCCCCCTAGCGGGGGCGCAGATACGCAGTTCTTC. This encodes CASSPPSGGADTQFF.

The CDR3 DNA reads as TGTGCCAGCAGCCTCAATAGCGGGGGCTGGGCAGATACGCAGTATTTT. It specifies CASSLNSGGWADTQYF. This chain links TRBV11-2 with TRBJ2-3; 9 bases line up with TRBD2. This CDR3 comprises 16 residues. The trim removed 5 bases at V and 4 bases at J, leaving 10 bases unmatched. Looked up from germline, CDR1 is SGHAT and CDR2 is FQNNGV.